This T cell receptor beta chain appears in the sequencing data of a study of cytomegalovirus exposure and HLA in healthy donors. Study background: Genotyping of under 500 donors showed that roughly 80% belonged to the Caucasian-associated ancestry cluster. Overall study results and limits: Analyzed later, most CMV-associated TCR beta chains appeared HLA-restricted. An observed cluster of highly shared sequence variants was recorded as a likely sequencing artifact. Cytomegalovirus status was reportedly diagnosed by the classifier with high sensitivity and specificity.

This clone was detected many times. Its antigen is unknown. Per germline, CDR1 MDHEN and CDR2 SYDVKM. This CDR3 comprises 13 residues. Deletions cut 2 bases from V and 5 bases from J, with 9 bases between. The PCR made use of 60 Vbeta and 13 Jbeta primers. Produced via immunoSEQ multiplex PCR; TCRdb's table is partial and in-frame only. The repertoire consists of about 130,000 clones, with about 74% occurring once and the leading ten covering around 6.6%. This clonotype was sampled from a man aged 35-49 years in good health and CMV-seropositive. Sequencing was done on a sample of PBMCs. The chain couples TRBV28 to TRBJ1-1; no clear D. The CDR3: CASSLGRRTEAFF. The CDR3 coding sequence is TGTGCCAGCAGTTTAGGTAGGAGGACTGAAGCTTTCTTT. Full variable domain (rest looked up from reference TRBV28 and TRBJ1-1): DVKVTQSSRYLVKRTGEKVFLECVQDMDHENMFWYRQDPGLGLRLIYFSYDVKMKEKGDIPEGYSVSREKKERFSLILESASTNQTSMYLCASSLGRRTEAFFGQGTRLTVV.